The clone carrying this T cell receptor (beta chain) was picked up many times. The length of the CDR3 is 14 residues. The junction had 3 bases not matched to a gene; V was cut back by 3 bases and J by 3 bases. Per germline, CDR1 SQVTM and CDR2 ANQGSEA. TCRdb ran MiXCR on the 5' RACE reads and lists one entry per CDR3 protein. Here the sample spans roughly 710,000 distinct CDR3 sequences, 5.5% to 6.5% being singletons. The sample originates from a study of identical twins. The V gene is TRBV29-1, the J gene TRBJ2-1; 9 bases agree with TRBD2. Material for sequencing was naive T cells sorted from blood. The TCR sequence derives from a man between 18 and 29 years old in good health. This chain's CDR3 is CSVEASGVYNEQFF. In DNA form, the CDR3 reads TGCAGCGTTGAGGCTAGCGGGGTCTACAATGAGCAGTTCTTC.